One sample yielded the 2 T cell receptor beta chains listed below, sequenced in a study of CD8+ T cells in alopecia areata. Researchers sorted pooled cutaneous lymph node cells on the basis of CD4, CD8alpha, NKG2D, NKG2ACE and other markers. After isolation, RNA underwent reverse transcription to generate cDNA as the sequencing template. Repertoires were generated with immunoSEQ multiplex PCR, while TCRdb's copy carries only in-frame clones and drops some. This set yields 290,000 or so clones and no singletons; the top ten hold 1.2%. The material sequenced was CD4+ T cells sorted from a lymph node. The receptors stem from a C3H/HeJ mouse with alopecia areata. Mouse strain MHC haplotype: H2-k.

As for this clone: Gene names denote mouse genes. The missing CDR3 end, 4 residues past where the read stops, is filled in from the germline J gene. Within the sample, other DNA sequences also encode this same CDR3. The chain links TRBV19 to TRBJ2-3; TRBD2 agrees at 7 bases. The CDR3 length is 14 residues. In germline, CDR1 is FNHDT, CDR2 SITEND (reference sequence). Trimming cost V 1 base and J 2 bases; bases outside gene matches: 1. The chain's CDR3 is CASSILGVAETLYF. Incomplete CDR3 DNA: TGTGCCAGCAGTATACTGGGGGTTGCAGAA.

This clone was detected a few times. The genes and germline here are from mouse. Read data end 4 residues before the CDR3 end; the end is taken from the germline J gene. Additional DNA sequences in this sample encode the identical CDR3. The J gene is TRBJ2-5, the V gene TRBV5; 10 bases are a match to TRBD2. The CDR3 spans 17 residues. CDR1 LGHNA and CDR2 YNLKQL come from the germline V gene (reference sequence). V lost 0 bases to trimming and J lost 0 bases; unmatched junction nucleotides: 3. The DNA read from the CDR3 is TGTGCCAGCAGCCAAGATCCGGGACTGGGGAACCAAGAC. Its protein product is CASSQDPGLGNQD. In full, the CDR3 reads CASSQDPGLGNQDTQYF.